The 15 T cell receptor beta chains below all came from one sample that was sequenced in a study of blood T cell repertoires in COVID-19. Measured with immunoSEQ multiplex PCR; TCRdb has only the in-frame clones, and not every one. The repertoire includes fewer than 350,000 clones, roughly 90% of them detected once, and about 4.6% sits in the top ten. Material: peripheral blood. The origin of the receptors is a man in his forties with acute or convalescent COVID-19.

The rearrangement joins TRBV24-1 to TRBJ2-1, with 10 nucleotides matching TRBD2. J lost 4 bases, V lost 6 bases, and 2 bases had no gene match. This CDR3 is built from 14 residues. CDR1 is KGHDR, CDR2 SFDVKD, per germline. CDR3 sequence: CATSSGGGYNEQFF. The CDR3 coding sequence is TGTGCCACCAGTAGCGGGGGGGGTTACAATGAGCAGTTCTTC.

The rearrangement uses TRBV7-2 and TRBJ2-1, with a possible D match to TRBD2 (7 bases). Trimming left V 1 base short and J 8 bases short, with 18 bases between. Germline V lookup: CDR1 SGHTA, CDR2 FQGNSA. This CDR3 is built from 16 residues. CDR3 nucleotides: TGTGCCAGCAGCTTAGTATGGGGGGGGCTAGGAGATGAGCAGTTCTTC. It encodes CASSLVWGGLGDEQFF.

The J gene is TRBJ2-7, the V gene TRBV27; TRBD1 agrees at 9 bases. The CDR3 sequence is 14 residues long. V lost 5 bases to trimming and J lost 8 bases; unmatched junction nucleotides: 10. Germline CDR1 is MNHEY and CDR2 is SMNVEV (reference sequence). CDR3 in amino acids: CASSPQTGGGQQYF. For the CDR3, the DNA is TGTGCCAGCAGTCCCCAGACAGGGGGAGGGCAGCAGTACTTC.

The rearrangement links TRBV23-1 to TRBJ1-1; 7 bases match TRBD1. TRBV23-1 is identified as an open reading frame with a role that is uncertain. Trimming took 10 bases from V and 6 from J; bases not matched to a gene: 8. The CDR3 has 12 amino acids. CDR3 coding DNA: TGCGCCACTCCACAGGGGTTGGCTGAAGCTTTCTTT. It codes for CATPQGLAEAFF.

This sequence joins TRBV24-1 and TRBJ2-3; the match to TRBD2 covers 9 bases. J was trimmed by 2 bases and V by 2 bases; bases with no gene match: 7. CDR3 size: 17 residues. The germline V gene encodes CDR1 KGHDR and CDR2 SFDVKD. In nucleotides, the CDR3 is TGTGCCACCAGTGATTCCGCCAGCGGGGGGACCACAGATACGCAGTATTTT. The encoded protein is CATSDSASGGTTDTQYF.

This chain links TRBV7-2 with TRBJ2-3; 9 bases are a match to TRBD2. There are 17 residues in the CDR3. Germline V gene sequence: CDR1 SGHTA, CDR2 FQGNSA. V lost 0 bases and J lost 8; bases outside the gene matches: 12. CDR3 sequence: CASSLARPSGALATQYF. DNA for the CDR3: TGTGCCAGCAGCTTAGCGCGGCCTAGCGGGGCCCTCGCTACGCAGTATTTT.

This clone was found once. This CDR3 is CASSLGGQIYEKLFF. CDR3 DNA sequence: TGTGCCAGCAGCTTAGGGGGACAGATATATGAAAAACTGTTTTTT. The V and J genes are TRBV11-2 and TRBJ1-4; TRBD1 aligns across 7 bases. The V and J ends lost 1 base and 6 bases, in that order; junction bases with no gene match: 5. Germline V gene lookup returns CDR1 SGHAT and CDR2 FQNNGV. The CDR3 loop spans 15 amino acids. Based on the CDR3 plus reference TRBV11-2 and TRBJ1-4, the full variable domain is EAGVAQSPRYKIIEKRQSVAFWCNPISGHATLYWYQQILGQGPKLLIQFQNNGVVDDSQLPKDRFSAERLKGVDSTLKIQPAKLEDSAVYLCASSLGGQIYEKLFFGSGTQLSVL.

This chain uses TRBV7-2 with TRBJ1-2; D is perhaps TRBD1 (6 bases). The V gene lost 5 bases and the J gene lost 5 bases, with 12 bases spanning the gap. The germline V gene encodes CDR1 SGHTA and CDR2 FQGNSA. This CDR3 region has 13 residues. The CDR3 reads CASSARGGYGYTF. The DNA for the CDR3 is TGTGCCAGCAGCGCCAGGGGTGGGTATGGCTACACCTTC.

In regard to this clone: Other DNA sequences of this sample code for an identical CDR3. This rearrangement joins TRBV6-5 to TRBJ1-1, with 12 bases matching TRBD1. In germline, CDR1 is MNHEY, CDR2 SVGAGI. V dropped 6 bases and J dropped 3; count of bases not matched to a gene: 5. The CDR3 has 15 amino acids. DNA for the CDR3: TGTGCCAGCAGGGGACAGGGGGCCGGGGACACTGAAGCTTTCTTT. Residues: CASRGQGAGDTEAFF.

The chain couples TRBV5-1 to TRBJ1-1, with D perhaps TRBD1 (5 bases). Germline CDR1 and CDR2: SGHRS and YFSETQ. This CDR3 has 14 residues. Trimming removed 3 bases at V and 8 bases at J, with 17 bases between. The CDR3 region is CASSYNQGGSEAFF. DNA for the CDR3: TGCGCCAGCAGCTATAACCAGGGAGGGTCCGAAGCTTTCTTT.

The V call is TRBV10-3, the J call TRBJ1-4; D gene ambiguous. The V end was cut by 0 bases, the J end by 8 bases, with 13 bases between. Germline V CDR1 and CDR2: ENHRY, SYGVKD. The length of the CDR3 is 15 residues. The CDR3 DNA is TGTGCCATCAGTGAGTCGAAGGGAGGGAACGAAAAACTGTTTTTT. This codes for CAISESKGGNEKLFF.

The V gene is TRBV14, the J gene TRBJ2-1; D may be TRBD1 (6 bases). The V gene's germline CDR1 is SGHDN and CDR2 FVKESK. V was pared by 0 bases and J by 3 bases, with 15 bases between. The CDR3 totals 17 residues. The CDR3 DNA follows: TGTGCCAGCAGCCAAGAAGCGAGACAGGCATTCTACAATGAGCAGTTCTTC. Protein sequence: CASSQEARQAFYNEQFF. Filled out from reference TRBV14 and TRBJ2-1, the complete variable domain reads EAGVTQFPSHSVIEKGQTVTLRCDPISGHDNLYWYRRVMGKEIKFLLHFVKESKQDESGMPNNRFLAERTGGTYSTLKVQPAELEDSGVYFCASSQEARQAFYNEQFFGPGTRLTVL.

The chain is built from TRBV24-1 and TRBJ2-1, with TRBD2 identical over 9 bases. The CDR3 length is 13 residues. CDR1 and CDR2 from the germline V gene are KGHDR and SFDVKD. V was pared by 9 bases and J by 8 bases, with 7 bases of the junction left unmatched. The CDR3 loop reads CATSRRGGDEQFF. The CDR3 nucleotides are TGTGCCACCTCCCGGCGGGGGGGCGATGAGCAGTTCTTC.

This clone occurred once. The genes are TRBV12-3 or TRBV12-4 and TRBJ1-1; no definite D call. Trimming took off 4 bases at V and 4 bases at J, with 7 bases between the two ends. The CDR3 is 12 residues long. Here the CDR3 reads CASSSWSTEAFF. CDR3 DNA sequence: TGTGCCAGCAGTTCCTGGAGCACTGAAGCTTTCTTT.

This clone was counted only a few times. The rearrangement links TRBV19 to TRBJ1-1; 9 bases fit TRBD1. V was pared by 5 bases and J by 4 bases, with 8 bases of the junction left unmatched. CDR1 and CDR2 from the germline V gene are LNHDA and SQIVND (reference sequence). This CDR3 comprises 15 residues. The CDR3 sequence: CASSASQGAGTEAFF. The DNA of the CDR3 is TGTGCCAGTAGTGCCTCACAGGGGGCAGGCACTGAAGCTTTCTTT.